These 26 T cell receptor beta chains were sequenced from one sample in a study of OX40 agonist ivuxolimab in advanced cancers. Clones were read by immunoSEQ multiplex PCR, and TCRdb kept only the in-frame ones, dropping some. The sample records some 67,000 clones, roughly 88% being singletons. This material consisted of CD4+ or CD8+ T cells sorted from blood, taken in a trial of the OX40 agonist ivuxolimab. The receptors were sampled from an adult with an advanced solid tumor such as melanoma, head and neck, liver or kidney cancer.

The V and J genes are TRBV18 and TRBJ1-6; D is perhaps TRBD1 (5 bases). Trimming removed 3 bases from V and 5 bases from J, with 11 bases in between. CDR3 length: 15 amino acids. CDR1 is KGHSH, CDR2 LQKENI, per germline. The CDR3: CASSPTVLNNSPLHF. The CDR3 DNA reads TGTGCCAGCTCACCGACAGTACTCAATAATTCACCCCTCCACTTT. Variable domain in full (rest from reference TRBV18 and TRBJ1-6): NAGVMQNPRHLVRRRGQEARLRCSPMKGHSHVYWYRQLPEEGLKFMVYLQKENIIDESGMPKERFSAEFPKEGPSILRIQQVVRGDSAAYFCASSPTVLNNSPLHFGNGTRLTVT.

The chain combines TRBV20-1 with TRBJ1-2; D uncertain. Trimming shortened V by 1 base and J by 6 bases, and 6 bases separated the two germline ends. Looked up from germline, CDR1 is DFQATT and CDR2 is SNEGSKA (reference sequence). The CDR3 contains 11 residues. The CDR3 is CSARVPNGYTF. The DNA of the CDR3 is TGCAGTGCTAGAGTTCCAAATGGCTACACCTTC.

This clone was picked up one time. This rearrangement joins TRBV29-1 to TRBJ2-7; 7 nucleotides line up with TRBD2. Germline values: CDR1 SQVTM, CDR2 ANQGSEA. After removal of 6 bases from V and 2 bases from J, the junction contained 4 bases not matched to a gene. The CDR3 totals 12 residues. Here the CDR3 reads CSVSGDAYEQYF. The CDR3 nucleotides read TGCAGCGTGAGCGGGGATGCCTACGAGCAGTACTTC.

This clone was detected once. The CDR3 loop reads CACSRGSSGANVLTF. The CDR3, as DNA: TGTGCCTGCTCCAGGGGGTCCTCTGGGGCCAACGTCCTGACTTTC. The rearrangement joins TRBV30 to TRBJ2-6, with 7 bases matching TRBD1. V shed 6 bases and J 0 bases; nucleotides not matched to a gene: 5. Germline loops: CDR1 GTSNPN, CDR2 SVGIG (reference sequence). This CDR3 comprises 15 residues.

The chain carries TRBV18 and TRBJ1-3, with D maybe TRBD1 (6 bases). This CDR3 is built from 14 residues. Germline CDR1 and CDR2: KGHSH and LQKENI. Trimming removed 6 bases from V and 0 bases from J, with 9 bases in between. In nucleotides, the CDR3 is TGTGCCAGCTCGCCAGGGGCCTCTGGAAACACCATATATTTT. This codes for CASSPGASGNTIYF.

The CDR3 coding sequence is TGTGCCAGCAAGAGGGAAGTTGGTCACTATGGCTACACCTTC. Protein product: CASKREVGHYGYTF. The chain couples TRBV6-4 to TRBJ1-2, with D unclear. CDR1 and CDR2 (germline): MRHNA, SNTAGT. V was clipped by 7 bases and J by 3 bases, with 15 bases between them. This CDR3 spans 14 amino acids.

This sequence joins TRBV6-6 and TRBJ1-5; the match to TRBD1 covers 9 bases. Unmatched junction bases numbered 10, after V lost 9 bases and J lost 7 bases. The CDR3 has 14 amino acids. Germline loops: CDR1 MNHNY, CDR2 SVGAGI (reference sequence). The CDR3 loop reads CASQGQGREQPQHF. CDR3 in DNA: TGTGCCAGTCAGGGACAGGGAAGGGAACAGCCCCAGCATTTT.

This clone appeared a single time. The V gene is TRBV5-5, the J gene TRBJ1-2; 10 nucleotides match TRBD1. V shed 0 bases and J 2 bases; nucleotides not matched to a gene: 1. The CDR3 length is 15 residues. Germline V gene lookup returns CDR1 SGHKS and CDR2 YYEKEE (reference sequence). The CDR3 spells CASSLGGQGNYGYTF. The CDR3 DNA sequence: TGTGCCAGCAGCTTGGGGGGACAGGGGAACTATGGCTACACCTTC. Looking up the rest from reference TRBV5-5 and TRBJ1-2 gives the full variable domain: DAGVTQSPTHLIKTRGQQVTLRCSPISGHKSVSWYQQVLGQGPQFIFQYYEKEERGRGNFPDRFSARQFPNYSSELNVNALLLGDSALYLCASSLGGQGNYGYTFGSGTRLTVV.

The CDR3 reads CASSLAGTGRFGPLHF. In DNA, the CDR3 is TGTGCCAGCAGCTTGGCCGGGACAGGCCGGTTTGGACCCCTCCACTTT. V gene TRBV5-8 combines with J gene TRBJ1-6; 8 bases agree with TRBD1. CDR3 length equals 16 residues. CDR1 is SGHTS, CDR2 YDEGEE, per germline. V lost 0 bases to trimming and J lost 12 bases; unmatched junction nucleotides: 11.

V is TRBV6-6 and J is TRBJ1-1; 8 bases agree with TRBD1. J gave up 10 bases and V 8 bases, and 18 bases lay outside the gene matches. The germline CDR1 and CDR2 sequences are MNHNY and SVGAGI (reference sequence). CDR3 size: 15 residues. The CDR3 DNA is TGTGCCAGCCACCCTGGACAGGGTCAGGGTTTGGGAGCTTTCTTT. As protein: CASHPGQGQGLGAFF.

About this clone: The sample carries other DNA sequences with the same CDR3. V and J are TRBV5-6 and TRBJ1-2; a possible D gene is TRBD1 (5 bases). The ends were cut back, 5 bases at V and 7 bases at J, with 9 bases in the middle. Germline values: CDR1 SGHDT, CDR2 YYEEEE. This CDR3 comprises 11 residues. The chain's CDR3 is CASRKGVGYTF. In DNA, the CDR3 is TGTGCCAGCAGGAAAGGGGTTGGCTACACCTTC.

The CDR3 bases are TGTGCCAGCAGGTACGGGACAGCGGGTGATTATAGCTCTGGAAACACCATATATTTT. Residues: CASRYGTAGDYSSGNTIYF. The rearrangement uses TRBV7-9 and TRBJ1-3; 7 nucleotides agree with TRBD1. Trimming cost V 6 bases and J 0 bases; bases outside gene matches: 17. The germline CDR1 and CDR2 sequences are SEHNR and FQNEAQ (reference sequence). The CDR3 contains 19 residues.

This chain connects TRBV19 to TRBJ2-6, with D possibly being TRBD1 (6 bases). V was shortened by 9 bases and J by 0 bases, with 9 bases between the two germline ends. Germline CDR1 and CDR2: LNHDA and SQIVND (reference sequence). The CDR3 is 14 amino acids. The CDR3 nucleotides read TGTGCCAGCTTGGACAGCTCTGGGGCCAACGTCCTGACTTTC. As protein: CASLDSSGANVLTF.

The chain recombines TRBV19 with TRBJ1-2, with D possibly TRBD1 on 6 matching bases. Trimming left V 4 bases short and J 4 bases short, with 16 bases between. The CDR3 has 15 residues. Germline CDR1 and CDR2: LNHDA and SQIVND (reference sequence). The DNA for the CDR3 is TGTGCCAGTAGTAACCCGGGACAAATAATCTATGGCTACACCTTC. Translating it yields CASSNPGQIIYGYTF.

The chain has TRBV5-1 and TRBJ2-3, with TRBD2 identical over 9 bases. The CDR3 is made up of 16 amino acids. Germline CDR1 and CDR2: SGHRS and YFSETQ. Trimming at V came to 2 bases and at J to 2 bases, leaving 6 bases not matched to a gene. The CDR3 DNA follows: TGCGCCAGCAGCTTAGGGCGGGGGGGCCCCACAGATACGCAGTATTTT. Amino acids: CASSLGRGGPTDTQYF.

This chain links TRBV9 with TRBJ2-3, with 9 bases identical to TRBD1. CDR1 and CDR2 from the germline V gene are SGDLS and YYNGEE. The CDR3 has 18 amino acids. V was clipped by 3 bases and J by 6 bases; unmatched bases: 17. The CDR3 reads CASSAHKREQGARDTQYF. The DNA of the CDR3 is TGTGCCAGCAGCGCCCACAAAAGGGAACAGGGGGCGAGGGATACGCAGTATTTT. The variable domain in full, completed from reference TRBV9 and TRBJ2-3, reads DSGVTQTPKHLITATGQRVTLRCSPRSGDLSVYWYQQSLDQGLQFLIQYYNGEERAKGNILERFSAQQFPDLHSELNLSSLELGDSALYFCASSAHKREQGARDTQYFGPGTRLTVL.

V usage is TRBV6-5 and J usage is TRBJ1-1, with D unresolved. The ends were cut back, 5 bases at V and 3 bases at J, with 10 bases in the middle. This CDR3 contains 13 residues. Germline V gene sequence: CDR1 MNHEY, CDR2 SVGAGI. CDR3 amino acids: CASSPYEDTEAFF. CDR3 DNA: TGTGCCAGCAGTCCCTATGAGGACACTGAAGCTTTCTTT.

The CDR3 protein is CASSLEFQGNSPLHF. In DNA, the CDR3 is TGTGCCAGCAGCTTAGAATTTCAGGGAAATTCACCCCTCCACTTT. The V and J genes are TRBV11-2 and TRBJ1-6, with a tentative D call TRBD1 (5 bases). CDR1 SGHAT and CDR2 FQNNGV come from the germline V gene. The CDR3 length is 15 residues. The V end lost 0 bases, the J end lost 7 bases, and 10 bases lay between the germline ends.

A single count supports this clone. The rearrangement links TRBV10-3 to TRBJ1-2; TRBD1 aligns across 8 bases. Trimming removed 2 bases from V and 7 bases from J; junction bases left unmatched: 3. The CDR3 totals 13 residues. CDR1 is ENHRY, CDR2 SYGVKD, per germline. The CDR3 reads CAISEPGGVGYTF. CDR3 coding DNA: TGTGCCATCAGTGAGCCAGGGGGCGTTGGCTACACCTTC.

The V gene is TRBV19, the J gene TRBJ2-7; D is possibly TRBD1 or TRBD2 (6 bases each). Germline V gene sequence: CDR1 LNHDA, CDR2 SQIVND (reference sequence). V was cut by 4 bases and J by 0 bases, with 10 bases left in between. This CDR3 region has 14 residues. The chain's CDR3 is CASSKGGSSYEQYF. The CDR3 coding sequence is TGTGCCAGTAGTAAGGGGGGATCCTCCTACGAGCAGTACTTC.

The V call is TRBV18, the J call TRBJ2-1; D might be TRBD1 (6 bases). The V gene's germline CDR1 is KGHSH and CDR2 LQKENI. V lost 2 bases to trimming and J lost 5 bases, with 10 bases between them. The CDR3 extends over 14 amino acids. As DNA, the CDR3 is TGTGCCAGCTCACCAGGGGGCGGTAACAATGAGCAGTTCTTC. The encoded protein is CASSPGGGNNEQFF.

This clone was detected only a few times. The V call is TRBV6-1, the J call TRBJ2-6, with D perhaps TRBD2 (5 bases). Germline CDR1 MNHNS, CDR2 SASEGT. The CDR3 loop spans 15 amino acids. V dropped 7 bases and J dropped 0 bases, with 10 bases sitting between them. The CDR3 sequence is CASNRGSSGANVLTF. The CDR3 nucleotides read TGTGCCAGCAACAGAGGGAGCTCTGGGGCCAACGTCCTGACTTTC.

The V call is TRBV4-2, the J call TRBJ1-3, with TRBD1 as a possible D gene (5 bases). CDR3 length: 15 residues. Germline V gives CDR1 LGHNA, CDR2 YNFKEQ. Trimming cost V 0 bases and J 2 bases, with 8 bases left between them. CDR3 coding DNA: TGTGCCAGCAGCCAAGATGGGGGAACTGGAAACACCATATATTTT. Translating it yields CASSQDGGTGNTIYF.

The chain is built from TRBV11-3 and TRBJ1-1; tentative D call: TRBD1 (5 bases). CDR3 length: 14 amino acids. V lost 2 bases and J lost 1, with 8 bases in between. Germline V gene sequence: CDR1 SGHNT, CDR2 YENEEA. CDR3: CASSLSGGNTEAFF. CDR3 DNA sequence: TGTGCCAGCAGCTTAAGTGGGGGGAACACTGAAGCTTTCTTT.

The CDR3 coding sequence is TGTGCCAGCAGCCGAACCCCCCCAGAGACCCAGTACTTC. As protein: CASSRTPPETQYF. The chain employs TRBV6-5 and TRBJ2-5; D call uncertain. V was cut by 6 bases and J by 4 bases, with 12 bases left in between. The CDR3 consists of 13 residues. Germline V gives CDR1 MNHEY, CDR2 SVGAGI.

This clone was observed a few times. The V and J genes are TRBV5-4 and TRBJ2-7; D call uncertain. V was shortened by 0 bases and J by 1 base, with 11 bases between the two germline ends. Germline loops: CDR1 SGHNT, CDR2 YYREEE (reference sequence). CDR3 size: 15 residues. CDR3 in amino acids: CASSLEGQSSYEQYF. CDR3 DNA sequence: TGTGCCAGCAGCTTGGAAGGGCAGTCTTCCTACGAGCAGTACTTC.